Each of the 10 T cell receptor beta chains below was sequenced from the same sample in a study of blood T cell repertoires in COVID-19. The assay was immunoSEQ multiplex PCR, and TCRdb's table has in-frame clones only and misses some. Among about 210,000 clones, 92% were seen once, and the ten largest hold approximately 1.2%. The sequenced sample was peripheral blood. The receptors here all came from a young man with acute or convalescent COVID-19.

CDR3 coding DNA: TGTGCCAGCAGTGAACCGCAGATCACCATATATTTT. The encoded protein is CASSEPQITIYF. This sequence joins TRBV6-1 and TRBJ1-3; D not resolved. Germline V gene data show CDR1 as MNHNS and CDR2 as SASEGT. This CDR3 spans 12 amino acids. The V gene lost 2 bases and the J gene lost 9 bases, with 8 bases spanning the gap.

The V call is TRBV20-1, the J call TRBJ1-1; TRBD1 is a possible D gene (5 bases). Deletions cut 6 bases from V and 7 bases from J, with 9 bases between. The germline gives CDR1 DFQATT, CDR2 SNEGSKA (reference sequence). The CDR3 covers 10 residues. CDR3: CSALQDEAFF. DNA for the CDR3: TGCAGTGCCCTACAGGATGAAGCTTTCTTT.

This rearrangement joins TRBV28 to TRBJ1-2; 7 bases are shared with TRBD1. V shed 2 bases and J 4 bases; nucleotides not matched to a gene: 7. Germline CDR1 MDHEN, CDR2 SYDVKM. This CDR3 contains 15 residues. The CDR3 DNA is TGTGCCAGCAGTTTAAGTTTACAGGGGACCTATGGCTACACCTTC. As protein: CASSLSLQGTYGYTF.

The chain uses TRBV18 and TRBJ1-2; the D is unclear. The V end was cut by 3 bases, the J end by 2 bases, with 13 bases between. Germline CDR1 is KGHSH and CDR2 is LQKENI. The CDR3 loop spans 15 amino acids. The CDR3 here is CASSPGVLLNYGYTF. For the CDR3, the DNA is TGTGCCAGCTCACCCGGGGTCCTACTGAACTATGGCTACACCTTC.

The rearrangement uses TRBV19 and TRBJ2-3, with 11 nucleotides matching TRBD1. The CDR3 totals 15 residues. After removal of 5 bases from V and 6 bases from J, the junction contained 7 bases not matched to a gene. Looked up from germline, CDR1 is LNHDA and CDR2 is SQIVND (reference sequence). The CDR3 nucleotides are TGTGCCAGTAGTCCCGGACAGGGGGCAAGCGATACGCAGTATTTT. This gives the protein CASSPGQGASDTQYF.

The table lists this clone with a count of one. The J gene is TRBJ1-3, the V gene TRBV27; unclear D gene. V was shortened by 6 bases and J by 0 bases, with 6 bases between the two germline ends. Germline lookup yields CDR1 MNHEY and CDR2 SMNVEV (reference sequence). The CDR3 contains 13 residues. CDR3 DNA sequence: TGTGCCAGCAGCCTTCGCTCTGGAAACACCATATATTTT. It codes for CASSLRSGNTIYF.

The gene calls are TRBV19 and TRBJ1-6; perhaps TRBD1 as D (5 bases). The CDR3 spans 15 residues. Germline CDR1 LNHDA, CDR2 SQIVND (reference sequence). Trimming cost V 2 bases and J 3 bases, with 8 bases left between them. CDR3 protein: CASSIRQGYNSPLHF. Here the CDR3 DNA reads TGTGCCAGTAGTATACGGCAGGGCTATAATTCACCCCTCCACTTT.

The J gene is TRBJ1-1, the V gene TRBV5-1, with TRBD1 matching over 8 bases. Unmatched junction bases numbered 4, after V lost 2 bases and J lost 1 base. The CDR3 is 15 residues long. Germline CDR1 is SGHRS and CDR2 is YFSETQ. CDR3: CASSFQGQENTEAFF. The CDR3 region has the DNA TGCGCCAGCAGCTTCCAGGGACAGGAGAACACTGAAGCTTTCTTT. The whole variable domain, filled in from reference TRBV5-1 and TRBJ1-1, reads KAGVTQTPRYLIKTRGQQVTLSCSPISGHRSVSWYQQTPGQGLQFLFEYFSETQRNKGNFPGRFSGRQFSNSRSEMNVSTLELGDSALYLCASSFQGQENTEAFFGQGTRLTVV.

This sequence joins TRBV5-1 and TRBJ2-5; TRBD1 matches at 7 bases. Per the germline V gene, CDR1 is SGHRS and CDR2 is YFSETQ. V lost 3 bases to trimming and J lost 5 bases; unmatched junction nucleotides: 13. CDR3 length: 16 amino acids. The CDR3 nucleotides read TGCGCCAGCAGCTCTAGACAGGGAGCCGTTACGGAGACCCAGTACTTC. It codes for CASSSRQGAVTETQYF.

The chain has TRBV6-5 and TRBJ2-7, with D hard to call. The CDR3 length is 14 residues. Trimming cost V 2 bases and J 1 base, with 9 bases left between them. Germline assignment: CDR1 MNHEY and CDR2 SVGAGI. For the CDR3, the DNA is TGTGCCAGCAGTTACCAGTCCTTGTCCTACGAGCAGTACTTC. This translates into CASSYQSLSYEQYF.